This TCR beta chain came from a study of T-cell reconstitution after alpha-beta-depleted transplantation in children. Whole-study results and caveats: Elevated TCRbeta diversity at day 60 was traced, in some patients, to surviving recipient T cells and thymic progenitors.

This clonotype turned up a few times. The target antigen is unknown. During its preparation, the TCRbeta library received unique molecular identifiers. In TCRdb, the PCR reads were re-called with MiXCR into one record per CDR3 protein. The data contain 150,000 to 250,000 distinct CDR3 sequences, just under 6.5% of them singletons. The CDR3 is 15 amino acids. Trimming stripped 6 bases from V and 6 bases from J, with 20 bases between. The germline V gene encodes CDR1 LGHNA and CDR2 YSLEER. The chain uses TRBV4-3 and TRBJ1-2; weak D call: TRBD1 (5 bases). This material consisted of PBMCs, taken before TCRalphabeta/CD19-depleted stem cell transplant. The TCR was taken from a girl under three years old with combined immunodeficiency, due to receive a stem cell transplant. The CDR3 DNA reads TGCGCCAGCAGTCATTTCAGGGAATATGTGGATGGCTACACCTTC. Its protein is CASSHFREYVDGYTF.